The 16 T cell receptor beta chains presented below share a single source sample, sequenced in a study of CD8 T cells in Susac syndrome. Reverse transcription used roughly 0.45 to 1 ug RNA and random hexamers. MiXCR, applied by TCRdb to the immunoSEQ multiplex PCR reads, yields one record per CDR3 protein. The sample includes some 250,000 distinct CDR3 sequences, about 96% of them seen just once. Input material: CD4+ T cells from PBMCs. These receptors came from a human donor with Susac syndrome.

This chain links TRBV20-1 with TRBJ1-5; D not resolved. The length of the CDR3 is 14 residues. Trimming took off 3 bases at V and 0 bases at J, with 9 bases between the two ends. Germline assignment: CDR1 DFQATT and CDR2 SNEGSKA (reference sequence). The DNA for the CDR3 is TGCAGTGCTAGGGCCCCGGATAGCAATCAGCCCCAGCATTTT. Translated: CSARAPDSNQPQHF.

The chain recombines TRBV24-1 with TRBJ2-5, with D possibly being TRBD2 (5 bases). From germline, CDR1 is KGHDR and CDR2 SFDVKD. V lost 12 bases to trimming and J lost 7 bases, with 14 bases between them. The CDR3 has 11 residues. Here the CDR3 DNA reads TGTGCCGGACTCAAGCTTCGGACCCAGTACTTC. This gives the protein CAGLKLRTQYF.

The chain joins TRBV7-3 to TRBJ2-6; TRBD2 might be the D (6 bases). Trimming took off 6 bases at V and 2 bases at J, with 14 bases between the two ends. The CDR3 is made up of 16 amino acids. CDR1 and CDR2 from the germline V gene are SGHTA and FQGTGA. DNA for the CDR3: TGTGCCAGCAGGCCAGGCGGGGTCCCTGGGGCCAACGTCCTGACTTTC. This sequence encodes CASRPGGVPGANVLTF.

The chain carries TRBV29-1 and TRBJ2-7, with D possibly called TRBD1 or TRBD2 (7 bases each). From germline, CDR1 is SQVTM and CDR2 ANQGSEA. Trimming cost V 1 base and J 2 bases, with 12 bases left between them. The CDR3 has 14 amino acids. CDR3 loop: CSVEGGGGPYEQYF. CDR3 in DNA: TGCAGCGTTGAAGGGGGAGGGGGCCCCTACGAGCAGTACTTC.

This clonotype is a singleton in its sample. The V call is TRBV7-9, the J call TRBJ2-5; D is unclear. Between the trimmed V and J ends, which lost 3 bases and 0 bases, there was a span of 14 bases. Germline CDR1 and CDR2: SEHNR and FQNEAQ (reference sequence). This CDR3 has 16 amino acids. The CDR3 region is CASSFPRATYQETQYF. CDR3 coding DNA: TGTGCCAGCAGCTTTCCCCGGGCGACCTACCAAGAGACCCAGTACTTC.

V is TRBV18 and J is TRBJ1-5; tentative D call: TRBD1 (5 bases). V lost 2 bases and J 3 bases, leaving 8 bases between the germline ends. This CDR3 is built from 14 residues. Germline CDR1 reads KGHSH; CDR2 reads LQKENI. Here the CDR3 DNA reads TGTGCCAGCTCACCAAGGGGCGTCAATCAGCCCCAGCATTTT. Its protein product is CASSPRGVNQPQHF.

The gene calls are TRBV19 and TRBJ1-1, with 9 bases aligning to TRBD1. The V gene end was trimmed by 5 bases and the J gene end by 6 bases; junction bases not matched to a gene: 7. Germline loops: CDR1 LNHDA, CDR2 SQIVND (reference sequence). The CDR3 loop spans 14 amino acids. Here the CDR3 DNA reads TGTGCCAGTAGTTCACAACAGGGGGCATCTGAAGCTTTCTTT. Its translation: CASSSQQGASEAFF.

The chain recombines TRBV20-1 with TRBJ2-7; 9 positions agree with TRBD1. Trimming cost V 6 bases and J 2 bases; bases outside gene matches: 5. Germline V gene sequence: CDR1 DFQATT, CDR2 SNEGSKA (reference sequence). This CDR3 is built from 13 residues. CDR3: CSAMGQGPYEQYF. CDR3 in DNA: TGCAGTGCCATGGGACAGGGCCCCTACGAGCAGTACTTC.

The chain is built from TRBV7-6 and TRBJ1-1; 8 nucleotides match TRBD1. The trim removed 5 bases at V and 7 bases at J, leaving 12 bases unmatched. Germline V CDR1 and CDR2: SGHVS, FNYEAQ. The CDR3 runs to 15 residues. The CDR3 DNA reads as TGTGCCAGCAGCCCTGGCCGGGACAGGATTGGTGAAGCTTTCTTT. Translation gives CASSPGRDRIGEAFF.

V gene TRBV11-1 combines with J gene TRBJ2-5, with TRBD2 matching 7 bases. Germline V gene data show CDR1 as SGHAT and CDR2 as FQDESV (reference sequence). The CDR3 loop spans 13 amino acids. V was pared by 5 bases and J by 5 bases, with 5 bases of the junction left unmatched. CDR3 in amino acids: CASSPWGGETQYF. CDR3 in DNA: TGTGCCAGCAGCCCCTGGGGGGGTGAGACCCAGTACTTC.

This clonotype was counted a single time. J is TRBJ2-7 and V is TRBV9; 12 nucleotides agree with TRBD2. CDR3 length equals 20 residues. V shed 4 bases and J 7 bases; nucleotides not matched to a gene: 24. Looked up from germline, CDR1 is SGDLS and CDR2 is YYNGEE. The CDR3 DNA reads TGTGCCAGCAGCCCGGCCTTACAGGGACCGACTAGCGGGAGATCGGGGGAGCAGTACTTC. Translation: CASSPALQGPTSGRSGEQYF.

Written as DNA, the CDR3 is TGTGCCAGTAGTATCCGGCCGAGAGATACGCAGTATTTT. As protein: CASSIRPRDTQYF. The chain is built from TRBV19 and TRBJ2-3; D is uncertain. The CDR3 is 13 amino acids. The V gene's germline CDR1 is LNHDA and CDR2 SQIVND (reference sequence). V lost 3 bases and J 5 bases, leaving 9 bases between the germline ends.

V usage is TRBV29-1 and J usage is TRBJ2-5; possibly TRBD1 or TRBD2 for D (6 bases each). The CDR3 consists of 14 residues. V shed 7 bases and J shed 1 base, with 16 bases lying between them. CDR1 and CDR2 (germline): SQVTM, ANQGSEA. This CDR3 reads CSARDTGVQETQYF. In DNA, the CDR3 is TGCAGCGCTCGGGACACGGGGGTCCAAGAGACCCAGTACTTC.

The chain recombines TRBV19 with TRBJ2-3; D perhaps matches TRBD2 (6 bases). Trimming stripped 7 bases from V and 3 bases from J, with 20 bases between. The CDR3 is 16 amino acids. CDR1 and CDR2 (germline): LNHDA, SQIVND (reference sequence). CDR3 bases: TGTGCCAGTACCTCTTGGAGGGCCCAGGATACAGATACGCAGTATTTT. It codes for CASTSWRAQDTDTQYF.

This clonotype was picked up a small number of times. The chain links TRBV29-1 to TRBJ2-1; D is possibly TRBD1 or TRBD2 (6 bases each). Trimming shortened V by 5 bases and J by 8 bases, and 19 bases separated the two germline ends. This CDR3 has 14 amino acids. Germline V gives CDR1 SQVTM, CDR2 ANQGSEA. The CDR3 spells CSVTRGMGGDEQFF. The CDR3 region has the DNA TGCAGCGTTACCCGGGGGATGGGGGGCGATGAGCAGTTCTTC.

This chain links TRBV9 with TRBJ2-5, with 7 bases that match TRBD1. Germline loops: CDR1 SGDLS, CDR2 YYNGEE. CDR3 size: 16 residues. V lost 3 bases and J lost 4; bases outside the gene matches: 12. The CDR3 sequence: CASSAGTGAFGETQYF. Here the CDR3 DNA reads TGTGCCAGCAGCGCCGGCACAGGGGCTTTTGGAGAGACCCAGTACTTC. Filled out from reference TRBV9 and TRBJ2-5, the complete variable domain reads DSGVTQTPKHLITATGQRVTLRCSPRSGDLSVYWYQQSLDQGLQFLIQYYNGEERAKGNILERFSAQQFPDLHSELNLSSLELGDSALYFCASSAGTGAFGETQYFGPGTRLLVL.